This T cell receptor beta chain was profiled in a study of control samples from healthy donors and cancer patients. Produced via immunoSEQ multiplex PCR; TCRdb's table is partial and in-frame only. This table has about 160,000 clones, around 95% appearing once. Per germline, CDR1 LNHDA and CDR2 SQIVND (reference sequence). The V end was cut by 3 bases, the J end by 7 bases, with 16 bases between. The CDR3 runs to 15 residues. The V gene is TRBV19, the J gene TRBJ1-5; D is unclear. This receptor was identified in a woman between 35 and 50 years old in good health. Sequenced material: blood. CDR3 coding DNA: TGTGCCAGTAGTATTCTATTGGAGGGTGGCCAGCCCCAGCATTTT. Protein product: CASSILLEGGQPQHF.